This is a list of T cell receptor beta chains from one sample in a study of blood T cells in healthy people across ages. A single record per CDR3 protein comes from TCRdb applying MiXCR to the 5' RACE reads. This sample has about 1,600,000 distinct CDR3 sequences; 42% occur once, and the top ten carry 7% to 9%. Material: blood. Receptors originate from a woman younger than 35 in good health. CDR3s include the opening cysteine and the closing phenylalanine or tryptophan. Fields, in order: V gene, J gene, D gene, clone size, CDR3 protein, CDR3 DNA. The D gene is left open where the match is weak. The size of a clone is reported for some rows only, either as once, few or many, or as a class for expanded clones.

>TRBV18|TRBJ2-7|NA|NA
CASSPPLPGVNSYEQYF
TGTGCCAGCTCACCACCTCTCCCTGGGGTTAACTCCTACGAGCAGTACTTC
>TRBV29-1|TRBJ2-7|NA|few
CSVDGAGLYNEQYF
TGCAGCGTTGATGGGGCGGGACTCTACAATGAGCAGTACTTC
>TRBV7-9|TRBJ2-7|TRBD1|NA
CATRRDSSYEQYF
TGTGCCACACGACGGGACAGCTCCTACGAGCAGTACTTC
>TRBV20-1|TRBJ2-3|NA|NA
CSATPTSTDTQYF
TGCAGTGCTACCCCGACTAGCACAGATACGCAGTATTTT
>TRBV6-5|TRBJ2-7|TRBD1|NA
CASRSPGQGPSYEQYF
TGTGCCAGCAGGTCTCCGGGACAGGGGCCTTCCTACGAGCAGTACTTC
>TRBV5-1|TRBJ1-2|TRBD1|NA
CASSPEPGQRNYGYTF
TGCGCCAGCAGTCCTGAACCGGGACAGCGAAACTATGGCTACACCTTC
>TRBV7-9|TRBJ2-5|NA|NA
CASSSSTSSGEQYF
TGTGCCAGCAGCTCTAGTACTAGCTCGGGTGAGCAGTACTTC
>TRBV16|TRBJ2-3|NA|NA
CASSHYTVSSTDTQYF
TGTGCCAGCAGCCACTACACAGTCTCTAGCACAGATACGCAGTATTTT
>TRBV9|TRBJ2-1|TRBD1|few
CASSGGDRGPGEQFF
TGTGCCAGCAGCGGAGGGGACAGGGGGCCGGGTGAGCAGTTCTTC
>TRBV6-5|TRBJ2-7|NA|NA
CASSYSSGQTYEQYF
TGTGCCAGCAGTTACTCCTCCGGACAGACCTACGAGCAGTACTTC
>TRBV12-3/TRBV12-4|TRBJ2-2|TRBD2|NA
CASSRWMGAGGTGELFF
TGTGCCAGCAGTCGCTGGATGGGAGCGGGAGGCACCGGGGAGCTGTTTTTT
>TRBV4-2|TRBJ2-7|NA|NA
CASSQESGSYEQYF
TGTGCCAGCAGCCAAGAATCTGGCTCCTACGAGCAGTACTTC
>TRBV3-1|TRBJ2-7|NA|few
CASSQVGLLHEQYF
TGTGCCAGCAGCCAAGTAGGACTCCTCCACGAGCAGTACTTC
>TRBV9|TRBJ1-4|NA|NA
CASSDGTYPGYEKLFF
TGTGCCAGCAGCGACGGGACATACCCCGGGTATGAAAAACTGTTTTTT
>TRBV7-8|TRBJ1-1|NA|NA
CASSSRGGATTEAFF
TGTGCCAGCAGCTCCAGAGGAGGGGCGACGACTGAAGCTTTCTTT
>TRBV9|TRBJ2-7|TRBD2|NA
CASSVGASGAYNEQYF
TGTGCCAGCAGCGTTGGGGCTAGCGGTGCCTACAATGAGCAGTACTTC
>TRBV4-1|TRBJ2-7|TRBD1|NA
CASRRGQDSYEQYF
TGCGCCAGCAGGAGGGGACAGGACTCCTACGAGCAGTACTTC
>TRBV27|TRBJ2-1|TRBD2|few
CASRRLAGGYEQFF
TGTGCCAGCAGAAGACTAGCGGGGGGCTATGAGCAGTTCTTC
>TRBV7-3|TRBJ2-2|NA|NA
CASSSQGGLLNTGELFF
TGTGCCAGCAGCTCGCAGGGCGGTTTACTTAACACCGGGGAGCTGTTTTTT
>TRBV7-2|TRBJ2-5|NA|NA
CASSLSGLGRETQYF
TGTGCCAGCAGCTTATCCGGCCTGGGCAGAGAGACCCAGTACTTC
>TRBV3-1|TRBJ2-2|TRBD1|NA
CASIRGTGPAAGTGELFF
TGTGCCAGCATCCGAGGGACAGGGCCTGCCGCGGGCACCGGGGAGCTGTTTTTT
>TRBV4-1|TRBJ2-7|NA|few
CASSQERHEQYF
TGCGCCAGCAGCCAAGAGCGACACGAGCAGTACTTC
>TRBV11-2|TRBJ2-7|NA|few
CASSLASGEVYEQYF
TGTGCCAGCAGCTTGGCGTCCGGGGAGGTCTACGAGCAGTACTTC
>TRBV7-6|TRBJ2-7|TRBD2|NA
CASSRTSGMNANGQYF
TGTGCCAGCAGCCGGACTAGCGGGATGAATGCCAATGGGCAGTACTTC
>TRBV20-1|TRBJ2-1|TRBD2|NA
CSARALAGAYNEQFF
TGCAGTGCTAGAGCATTAGCGGGGGCCTACAATGAGCAGTTCTTC
>TRBV3-1|TRBJ2-7|TRBD1|NA
CASTEGGQGAYEQYF
TGTGCCAGCACCGAAGGTGGACAGGGCGCCTACGAGCAGTACTTC
>TRBV19|TRBJ2-7|NA|NA
CRGNPYEQYF
TGCCGGGGAAACCCCTACGAGCAGTACTTC
>TRBV20-1|TRBJ2-2|NA|few
CSAFRDTGELFF
TGCAGTGCTTTCAGGGACACCGGGGAGCTGTTTTTT
>TRBV6-1|TRBJ2-5|TRBD2|NA
CASSQLAAFQETQYF
TGTGCCAGCAGTCAACTAGCGGCCTTCCAAGAGACCCAGTACTTC
>TRBV4-1|TRBJ2-7|NA|NA
CASSQTQILSYEQYF
TGCGCCAGCAGCCAGACCCAAATCCTCTCCTACGAGCAGTACTTC
>TRBV25-1|TRBJ2-7|NA|few
CASSEYTAGAKYEQYF
TGTGCCAGCAGTGAATATACGGCAGGGGCCAAATACGAGCAGTACTTC
>TRBV24-1|TRBJ2-2|TRBD2|few
CATSDSGTSGRGELFF
TGTGCCACCAGTGATTCCGGGACTAGCGGCCGCGGGGAGCTGTTTTTT
>TRBV9|TRBJ2-7|NA|NA
CASSGGGTYEQYF
TGTGCCAGCAGCGGAGGAGGGACCTACGAGCAGTACTTC
>TRBV3-1|TRBJ1-1|NA|NA
CASSHLREATEAFF
TGTGCCAGCAGCCATCTCAGGGAAGCAACTGAAGCTTTCTTT
>TRBV20-1|TRBJ1-4|NA|NA
CSAGPTTNEKLFF
TGCAGTGCAGGACCGACCACTAATGAAAAACTGTTTTTT
>TRBV20-1|TRBJ2-1|NA|few
CSASSSGFTYNEQFF
TGCAGTGCTAGCTCCTCGGGGTTTACCTACAATGAGCAGTTCTTC
>TRBV3-1|TRBJ2-5|NA|NA
CASSQAVETLYF
TGTGCCAGCAGCCAAGCTGTAGAGACCCTGTACTTC
>TRBV5-1|TRBJ2-1|TRBD2|few
CASSLGTSFDEQFF
TGCGCCAGCAGCTTAGGGACTAGCTTCGATGAGCAGTTCTTC
>TRBV6-5|TRBJ2-7|TRBD2|few
CASSQSGAHEQYF
TGTGCCAGCAGCCAGAGCGGGGCCCACGAGCAGTACTTC
>TRBV3-1|TRBJ1-1|NA|NA
CASSPTGAGTEAFF
TGTGCCAGCAGCCCTACTGGGGCGGGCACTGAAGCTTTCTTT
>TRBV7-3|TRBJ2-7|TRBD2|NA
CASSFSGGMSYEQYF
TGTGCCAGCAGCTTTAGCGGGGGGATGTCCTACGAGCAGTACTTC
>TRBV5-1|TRBJ2-1|TRBD1|NA
CASSLSPGQGFTHSYNEQFF
TGCGCCAGCAGCTTGAGTCCGGGACAGGGGTTTACCCACTCCTACAATGAGCAGTTCTTC
>TRBV20-1|TRBJ2-1|TRBD1|NA
CSAPDFTGGSYNEQFF
TGCAGTGCGCCGGACTTTACAGGGGGCTCCTACAATGAGCAGTTCTTC
>TRBV20-1|TRBJ2-5|NA|few
CSANNWRESQETQYF
TGCAGTGCCAATAACTGGAGGGAATCGCAGGAGACCCAGTACTTC
>TRBV11-2|TRBJ2-1|NA|NA
CASSHTFGGTSYNEQFF
TGTGCCAGCAGCCATACTTTCGGCGGAACCTCCTACAATGAGCAGTTCTTC
>TRBV5-1|TRBJ1-5|NA|NA
CASSWPGRSPQHF
TGCGCCAGCAGCTGGCCGGGCCGGTCGCCCCAGCATTTT
>TRBV5-1|TRBJ2-3|NA|NA
CASSHCEPSTDTQYF
TGCGCCAGCAGCCACTGCGAACCTAGCACAGATACGCAGTATTTT
>TRBV20-1|TRBJ2-7|NA|NA
CSATKRRLGSDEQYF
TGCAGTGCTACTAAGCGGCGTTTAGGGTCGGATGAGCAGTACTTC